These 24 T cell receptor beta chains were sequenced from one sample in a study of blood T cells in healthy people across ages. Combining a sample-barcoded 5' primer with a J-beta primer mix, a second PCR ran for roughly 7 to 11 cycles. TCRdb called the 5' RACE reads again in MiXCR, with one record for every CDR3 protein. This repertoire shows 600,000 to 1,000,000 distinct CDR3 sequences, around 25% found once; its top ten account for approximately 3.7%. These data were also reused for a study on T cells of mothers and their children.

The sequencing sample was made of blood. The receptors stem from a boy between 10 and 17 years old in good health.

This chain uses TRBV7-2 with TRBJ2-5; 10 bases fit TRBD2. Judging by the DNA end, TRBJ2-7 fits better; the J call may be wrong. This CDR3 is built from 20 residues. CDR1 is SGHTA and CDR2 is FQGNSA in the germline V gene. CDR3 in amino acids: CASSLDIGSGRAARAYEQYF. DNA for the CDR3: TGTGCCAGCAGCTTAGATATCGGCAGCGGGAGGGCAGCTAGGGCTTACGAGCAGTACTTC.

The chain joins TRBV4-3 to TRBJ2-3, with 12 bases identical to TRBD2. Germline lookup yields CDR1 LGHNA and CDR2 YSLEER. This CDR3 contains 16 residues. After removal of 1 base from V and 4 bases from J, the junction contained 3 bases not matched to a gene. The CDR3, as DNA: TGCGCCAGCAGCCAAGTCCTAGCGGGGGGGCCAGATACGCAGTATTTT. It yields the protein CASSQVLAGGPDTQYF.

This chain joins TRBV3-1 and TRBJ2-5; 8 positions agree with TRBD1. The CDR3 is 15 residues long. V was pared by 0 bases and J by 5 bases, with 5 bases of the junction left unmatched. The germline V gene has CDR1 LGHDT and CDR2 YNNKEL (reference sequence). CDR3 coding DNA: TGTGCCAGCAGCCAAGAGTGGACAGGGAGGGAGACCCAGTACTTC. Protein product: CASSQEWTGRETQYF.

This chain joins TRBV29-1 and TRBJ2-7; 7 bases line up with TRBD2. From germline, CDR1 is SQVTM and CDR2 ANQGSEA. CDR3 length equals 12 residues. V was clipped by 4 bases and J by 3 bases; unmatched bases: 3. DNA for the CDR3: TGCAGCGTTGGGGACTACTACTACGAGCAGTACTTC. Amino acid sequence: CSVGDYYYEQYF.

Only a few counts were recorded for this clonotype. The CDR3 protein is CASSLMRGNEQFF. For the CDR3, the DNA is TGTGCCAGCAGTTTAATGAGGGGCAATGAGCAGTTCTTC. The gene calls are TRBV27 and TRBJ2-1; D may match TRBD1 or TRBD2 (5 bases each). Per the germline V gene, CDR1 is MNHEY and CDR2 is SMNVEV (reference sequence). The ends were cut back, 2 bases at V and 6 bases at J, with 8 bases in the middle. The CDR3 length is 13 residues.

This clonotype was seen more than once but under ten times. DNA for the CDR3: TGCGCCAGCAGCGCCCCGACAGGGGGCGAGCAGTACTTC. It encodes CASSAPTGGEQYF. The V call is TRBV5-1, the J call TRBJ2-7, with TRBD1 identical over 9 bases. J lost 6 bases, V lost 4 bases, and 5 bases had no gene match. Germline lookup yields CDR1 SGHRS and CDR2 YFSETQ. The CDR3 contains 13 residues.

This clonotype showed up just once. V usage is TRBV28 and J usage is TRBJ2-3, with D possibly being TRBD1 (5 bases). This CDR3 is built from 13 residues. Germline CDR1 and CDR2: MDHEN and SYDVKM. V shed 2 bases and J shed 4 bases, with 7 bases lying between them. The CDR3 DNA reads TGTGCCAGCAGTTTAGACAGCCCAGATACGCAGTATTTT. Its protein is CASSLDSPDTQYF.

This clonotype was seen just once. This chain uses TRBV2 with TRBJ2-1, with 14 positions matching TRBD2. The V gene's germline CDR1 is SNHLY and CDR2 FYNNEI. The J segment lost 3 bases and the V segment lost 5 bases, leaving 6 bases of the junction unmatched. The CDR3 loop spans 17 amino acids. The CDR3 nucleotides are TGTGCCAGCAGTCCCGGGACTAGCGGGGGTTACTACAATGAGCAGTTCTTC. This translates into CASSPGTSGGYYNEQFF.

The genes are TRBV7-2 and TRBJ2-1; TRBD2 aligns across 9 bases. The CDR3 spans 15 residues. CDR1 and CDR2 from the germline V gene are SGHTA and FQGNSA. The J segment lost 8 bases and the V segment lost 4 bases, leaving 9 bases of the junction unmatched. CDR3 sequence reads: CASSSQIAGADEQFF. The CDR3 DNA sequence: TGTGCCAGCAGCTCGCAAATAGCGGGAGCGGATGAGCAGTTCTTC.

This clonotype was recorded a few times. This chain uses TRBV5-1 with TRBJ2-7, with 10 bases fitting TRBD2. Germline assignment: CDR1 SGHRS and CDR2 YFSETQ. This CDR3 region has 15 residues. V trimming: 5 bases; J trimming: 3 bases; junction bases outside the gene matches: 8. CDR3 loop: CASSKIAGGHYEQYF. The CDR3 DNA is TGCGCCAGCAGTAAAATAGCGGGAGGACACTACGAGCAGTACTTC.

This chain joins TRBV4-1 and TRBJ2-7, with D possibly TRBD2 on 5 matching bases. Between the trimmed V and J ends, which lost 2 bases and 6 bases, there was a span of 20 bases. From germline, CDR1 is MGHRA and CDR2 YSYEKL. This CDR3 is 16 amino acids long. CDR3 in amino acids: CASSQMGDGSLSEQYF. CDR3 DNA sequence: TGCGCCAGCAGCCAAATGGGAGACGGCAGTTTGAGCGAGCAGTACTTC.

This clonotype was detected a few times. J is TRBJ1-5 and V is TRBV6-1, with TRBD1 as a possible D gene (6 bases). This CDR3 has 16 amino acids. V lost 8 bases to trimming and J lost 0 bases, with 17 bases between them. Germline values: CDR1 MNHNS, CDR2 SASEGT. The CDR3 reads CASCLWTADSNQPQHF. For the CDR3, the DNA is TGTGCCAGCTGTCTCTGGACAGCAGATAGCAATCAGCCCCAGCATTTT.

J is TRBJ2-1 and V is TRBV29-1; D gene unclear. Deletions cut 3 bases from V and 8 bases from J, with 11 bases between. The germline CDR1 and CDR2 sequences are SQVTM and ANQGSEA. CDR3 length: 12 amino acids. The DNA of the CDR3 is TGCAGCGTTGACGGCTATAGCTATGAGCAGTTCTTC. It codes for CSVDGYSYEQFF.

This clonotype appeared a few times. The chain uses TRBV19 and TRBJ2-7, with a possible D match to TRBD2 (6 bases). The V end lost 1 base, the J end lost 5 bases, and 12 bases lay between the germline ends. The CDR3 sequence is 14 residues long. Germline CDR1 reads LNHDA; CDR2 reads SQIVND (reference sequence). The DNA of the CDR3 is TGTGCCAGTAGTATAGGGAGGGAGGCGGACGAGCAGTACTTC. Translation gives CASSIGREADEQYF.

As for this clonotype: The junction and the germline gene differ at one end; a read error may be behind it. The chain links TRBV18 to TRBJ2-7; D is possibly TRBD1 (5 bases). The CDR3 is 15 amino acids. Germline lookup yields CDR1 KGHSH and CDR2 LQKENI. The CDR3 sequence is CASSPGPGIPYDQYF. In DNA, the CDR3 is TGTGCCAGCTCACCGGGTCCAGGGATCCCCTACGACCAGTACTTC.

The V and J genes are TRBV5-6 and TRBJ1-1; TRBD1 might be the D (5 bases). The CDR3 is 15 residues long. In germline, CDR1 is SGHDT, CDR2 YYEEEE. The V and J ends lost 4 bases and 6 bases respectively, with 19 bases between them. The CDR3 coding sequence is TGTGCCAGCAGCCTAAACCTACAGGCGAGGGCTGAAGCTTTCTTT. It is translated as CASSLNLQARAEAFF.

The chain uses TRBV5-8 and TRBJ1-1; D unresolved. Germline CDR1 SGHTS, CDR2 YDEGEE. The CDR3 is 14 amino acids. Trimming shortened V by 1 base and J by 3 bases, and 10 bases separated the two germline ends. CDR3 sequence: CASSLTDVHTEAFF. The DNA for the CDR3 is TGTGCCAGCAGCTTGACCGACGTCCACACTGAAGCTTTCTTT.

CDR3 amino acids: CASSPRQGDDTDTQYF. The CDR3 DNA reads TGCGCCAGCAGCCCGAGACAGGGGGATGACACAGATACGCAGTATTTT. The rearrangement joins TRBV5-1 to TRBJ2-3; 9 nucleotides match TRBD1. Trimming took 4 bases from V and 2 from J; bases not matched to a gene: 8. The germline V gene encodes CDR1 SGHRS and CDR2 YFSETQ. This CDR3 contains 16 residues. The complete variable domain, with remaining parts taken from reference TRBV5-1 and TRBJ2-3, reads KAGVTQTPRYLIKTRGQQVTLSCSPISGHRSVSWYQQTPGQGLQFLFEYFSETQRNKGNFPGRFSGRQFSNSRSEMNVSTLELGDSALYLCASSPRQGDDTDTQYFGPGTRLTVL.

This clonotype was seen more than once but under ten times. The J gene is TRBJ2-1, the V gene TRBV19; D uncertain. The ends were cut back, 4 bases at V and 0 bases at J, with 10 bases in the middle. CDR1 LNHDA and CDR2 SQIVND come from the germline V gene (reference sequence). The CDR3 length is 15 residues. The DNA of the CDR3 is TGTGCCAGTAGTAAAGTGGTATACTCCTACAATGAGCAGTTCTTC. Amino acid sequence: CASSKVVYSYNEQFF.

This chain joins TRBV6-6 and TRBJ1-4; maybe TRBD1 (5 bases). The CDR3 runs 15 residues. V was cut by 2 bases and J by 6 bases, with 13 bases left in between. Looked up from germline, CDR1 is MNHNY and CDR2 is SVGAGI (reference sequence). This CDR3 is CASSYRKGLDEKLFF. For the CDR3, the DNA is TGTGCCAGCAGTTACCGGAAGGGACTGGATGAAAAACTGTTTTTT.

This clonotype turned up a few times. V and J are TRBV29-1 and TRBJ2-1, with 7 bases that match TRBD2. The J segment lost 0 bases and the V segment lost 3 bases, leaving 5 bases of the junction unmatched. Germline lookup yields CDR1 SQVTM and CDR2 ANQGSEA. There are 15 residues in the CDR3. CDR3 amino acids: CSVDGRGSSYNEQFF. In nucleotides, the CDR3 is TGCAGCGTTGACGGGCGGGGGAGCTCCTACAATGAGCAGTTCTTC.

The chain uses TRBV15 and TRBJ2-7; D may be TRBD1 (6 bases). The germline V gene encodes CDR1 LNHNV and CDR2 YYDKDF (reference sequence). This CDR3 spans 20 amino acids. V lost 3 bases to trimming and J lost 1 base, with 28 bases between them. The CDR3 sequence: CATSRDLDSGLDSLSYEQYF. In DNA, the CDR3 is TGTGCCACCAGCAGGGACTTGGACAGTGGCTTGGACAGTCTTTCCTACGAGCAGTACTTC. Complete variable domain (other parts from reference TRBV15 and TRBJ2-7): DAMVIQNPRYQVTQFGKPVTLSCSQTLNHNVMYWYQQKSSQAPKLLFHYYDKDFNNEADTPDNFQSRRPNTSFCFLDIRSPGLGDTAMYLCATSRDLDSGLDSLSYEQYFGPGTRLTVT.

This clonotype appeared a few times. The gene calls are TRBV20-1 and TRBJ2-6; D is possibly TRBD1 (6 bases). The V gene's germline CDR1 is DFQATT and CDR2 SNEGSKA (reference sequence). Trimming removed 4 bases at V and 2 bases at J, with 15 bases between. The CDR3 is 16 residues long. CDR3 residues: CSATSRTGTGANVLTF. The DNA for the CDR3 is TGCAGTGCTACATCCCGTACAGGGACTGGGGCCAACGTCCTGACTTTC.

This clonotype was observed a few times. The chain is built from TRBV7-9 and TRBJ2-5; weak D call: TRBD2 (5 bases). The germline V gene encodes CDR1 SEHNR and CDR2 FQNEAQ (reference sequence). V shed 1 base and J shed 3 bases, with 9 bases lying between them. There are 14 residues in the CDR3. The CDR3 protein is CASSLELVKETQYF. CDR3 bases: TGTGCCAGCAGCTTAGAACTAGTTAAAGAGACCCAGTACTTC.